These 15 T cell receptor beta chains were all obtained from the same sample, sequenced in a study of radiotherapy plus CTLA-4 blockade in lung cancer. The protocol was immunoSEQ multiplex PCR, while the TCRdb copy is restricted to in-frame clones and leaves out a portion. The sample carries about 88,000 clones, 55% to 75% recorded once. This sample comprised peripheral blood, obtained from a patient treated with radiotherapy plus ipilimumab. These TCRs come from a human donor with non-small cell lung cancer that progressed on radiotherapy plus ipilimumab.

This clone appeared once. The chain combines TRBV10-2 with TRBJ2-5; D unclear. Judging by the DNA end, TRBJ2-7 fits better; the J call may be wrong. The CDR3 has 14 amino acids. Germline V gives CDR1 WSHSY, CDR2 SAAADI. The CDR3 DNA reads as TGCGCCAGCAGTGAGTACGGAAATTCCTACGAGCAGTACTTC. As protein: CASSEYGNSYEQYF.

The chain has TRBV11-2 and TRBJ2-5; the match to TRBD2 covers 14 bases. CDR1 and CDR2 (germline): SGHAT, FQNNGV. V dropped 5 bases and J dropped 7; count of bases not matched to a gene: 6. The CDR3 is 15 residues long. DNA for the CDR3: TGTGCCAGCAGCCAGGGACTAGCGGGAGAGGTGACCCAGTACTTC. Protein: CASSQGLAGEVTQYF.

The CDR3 coding sequence is TGTGCCAGCGGGACCCGGACAGAAGCTTTCTTT. As protein: CASGTRTEAFF. V and J are TRBV6-5 and TRBJ1-1; D might be TRBD1 (5 bases). This CDR3 has 11 amino acids. Germline CDR1 MNHEY, CDR2 SVGAGI. V lost 8 bases and J 8 bases, leaving 12 bases between the germline ends.

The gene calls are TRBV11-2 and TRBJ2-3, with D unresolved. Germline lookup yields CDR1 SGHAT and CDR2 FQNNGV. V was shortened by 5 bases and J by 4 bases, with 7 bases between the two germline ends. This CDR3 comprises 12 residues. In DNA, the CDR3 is TGTGCCAGCAGCCCCCGGGCAGATACGCAGTATTTT. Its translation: CASSPRADTQYF.

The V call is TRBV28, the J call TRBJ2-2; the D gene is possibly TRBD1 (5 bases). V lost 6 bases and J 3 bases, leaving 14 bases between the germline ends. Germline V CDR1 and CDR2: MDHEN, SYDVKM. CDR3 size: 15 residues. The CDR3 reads CASSSGFWDTGELFF. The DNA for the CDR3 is TGTGCCAGCAGCTCAGGGTTTTGGGACACCGGGGAGCTGTTTTTT.

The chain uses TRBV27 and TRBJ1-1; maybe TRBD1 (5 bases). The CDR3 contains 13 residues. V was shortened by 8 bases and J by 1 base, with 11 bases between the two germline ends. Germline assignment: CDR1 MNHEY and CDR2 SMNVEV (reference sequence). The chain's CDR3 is CASGARGNTEAFF. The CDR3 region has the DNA TGTGCCAGCGGGGCGAGAGGGAACACTGAAGCTTTCTTT.

The CDR3 nucleotides read TGTGCCAGCAGTTTCGGGGCACATAAAGGGCAAGAGACCCAGTACTTC. It yields the protein CASSFGAHKGQETQYF. This chain links TRBV28 with TRBJ2-5, with D possibly called TRBD1 or TRBD2 (5 bases each). V lost 3 bases and J 2 bases, leaving 16 bases between the germline ends. This CDR3 comprises 16 residues. The germline gives CDR1 MDHEN, CDR2 SYDVKM.

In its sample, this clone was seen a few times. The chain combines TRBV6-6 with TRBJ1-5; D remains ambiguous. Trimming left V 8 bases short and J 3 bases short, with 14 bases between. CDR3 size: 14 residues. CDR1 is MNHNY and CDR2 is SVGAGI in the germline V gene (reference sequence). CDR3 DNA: TGTGCCAGCCCTTGGCCAAGCTACAATCAGCCCCAGCATTTT. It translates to CASPWPSYNQPQHF.

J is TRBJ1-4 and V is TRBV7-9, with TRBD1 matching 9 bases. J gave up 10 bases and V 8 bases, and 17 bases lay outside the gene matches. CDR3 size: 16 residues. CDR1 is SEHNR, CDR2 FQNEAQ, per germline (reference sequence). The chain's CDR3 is CASQAGSGTGLGKLFF. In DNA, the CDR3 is TGTGCCAGCCAGGCGGGGTCCGGGACAGGGCTAGGAAAACTGTTTTTT.

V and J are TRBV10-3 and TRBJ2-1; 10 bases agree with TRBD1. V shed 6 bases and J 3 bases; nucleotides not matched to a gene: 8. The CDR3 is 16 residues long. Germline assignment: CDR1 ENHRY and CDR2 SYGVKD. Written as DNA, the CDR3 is TGTGCCATCAGACGGGACAGGGGACAAAGCTACAATGAGCAGTTCTTC. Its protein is CAIRRDRGQSYNEQFF.

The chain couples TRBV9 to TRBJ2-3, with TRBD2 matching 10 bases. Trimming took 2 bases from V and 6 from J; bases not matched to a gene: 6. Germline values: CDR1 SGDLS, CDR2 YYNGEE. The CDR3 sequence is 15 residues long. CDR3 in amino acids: CASSVVAGGRDTQYF. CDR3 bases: TGTGCCAGCAGCGTCGTAGCGGGGGGCCGGGATACGCAGTATTTT. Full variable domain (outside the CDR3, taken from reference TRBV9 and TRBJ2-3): DSGVTQTPKHLITATGQRVTLRCSPRSGDLSVYWYQQSLDQGLQFLIQYYNGEERAKGNILERFSAQQFPDLHSELNLSSLELGDSALYFCASSVVAGGRDTQYFGPGTRLTVL.

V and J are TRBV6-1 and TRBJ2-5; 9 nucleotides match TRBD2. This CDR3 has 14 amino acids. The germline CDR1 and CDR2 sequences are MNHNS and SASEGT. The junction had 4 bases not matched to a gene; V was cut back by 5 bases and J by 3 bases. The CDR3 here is CASSYRLAEETQYF. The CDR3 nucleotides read TGTGCCAGCAGTTATCGACTAGCGGAAGAGACCCAGTACTTC.

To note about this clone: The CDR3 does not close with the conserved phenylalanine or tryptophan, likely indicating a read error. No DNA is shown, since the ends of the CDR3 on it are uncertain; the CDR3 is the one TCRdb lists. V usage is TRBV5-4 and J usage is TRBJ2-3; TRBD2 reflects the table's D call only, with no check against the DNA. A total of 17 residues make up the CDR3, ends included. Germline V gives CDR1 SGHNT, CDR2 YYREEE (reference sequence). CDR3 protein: CASSFPDAGLAGGPRAV.

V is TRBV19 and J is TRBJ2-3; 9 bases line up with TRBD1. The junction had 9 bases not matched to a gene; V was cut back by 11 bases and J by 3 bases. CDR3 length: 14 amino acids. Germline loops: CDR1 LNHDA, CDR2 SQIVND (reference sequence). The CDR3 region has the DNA TGTGCCGTCGCCCTGACAGGGGGTACAGATACGCAGTATTTT. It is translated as CAVALTGGTDTQYF.

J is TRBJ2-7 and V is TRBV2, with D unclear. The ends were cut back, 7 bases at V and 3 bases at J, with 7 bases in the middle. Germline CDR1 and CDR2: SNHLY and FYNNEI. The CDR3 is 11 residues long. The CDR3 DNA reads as TGTGCCAGCAAGGTTAGCTACGAGCAGTACTTC. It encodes CASKVSYEQYF.